The sequence of this TCR beta chain was determined in a study of OX40 agonist ivuxolimab in advanced cancers. In the study overall: Ivuxolimab, which patients received intravenously every 2 weeks, was dosed at 0.01 to 10 mg/kg. General study results and limits: Determination of antigen specificity was not performed for the expanded peripheral T cells.

Repertoires were generated with immunoSEQ multiplex PCR, while TCRdb's copy carries only in-frame clones and drops some. The table has tens of thousands of clones, roughly 80% seen once. If patients had autoimmune disease history or systemic immunosuppression, they were excluded. The V end was cut by 5 bases, the J end by 3 bases, with 11 bases between. From germline, CDR1 is SGHRS and CDR2 YFSETQ. The CDR3 runs to 13 residues. In the case of this clone: Its antigen is unknown.

The material was CD4+ or CD8+ T cells sorted from blood, obtained in a trial of the OX40 agonist ivuxolimab. The chain couples TRBV5-1 to TRBJ2-5; D uncertain. The receptor was isolated from an adult with an advanced solid tumor such as melanoma, head and neck, liver or kidney cancer. The CDR3 DNA reads TGCGCCAGCAGTCTTCCGTTCGAAGAGACCCAGTACTTC. Amino acids: CASSLPFEETQYF.